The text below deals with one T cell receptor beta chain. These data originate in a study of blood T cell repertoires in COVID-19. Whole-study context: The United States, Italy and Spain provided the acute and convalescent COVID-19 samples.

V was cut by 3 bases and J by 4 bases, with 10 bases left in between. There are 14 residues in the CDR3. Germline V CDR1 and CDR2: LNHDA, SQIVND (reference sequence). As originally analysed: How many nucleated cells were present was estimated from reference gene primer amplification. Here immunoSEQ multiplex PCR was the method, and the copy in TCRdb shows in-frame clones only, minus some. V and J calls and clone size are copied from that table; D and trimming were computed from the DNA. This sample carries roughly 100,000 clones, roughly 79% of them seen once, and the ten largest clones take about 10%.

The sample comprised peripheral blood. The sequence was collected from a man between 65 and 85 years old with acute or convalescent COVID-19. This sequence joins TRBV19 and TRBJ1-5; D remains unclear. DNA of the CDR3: TGTGCCAGTAGTATTGAGGTTGATAATCAGCCCCAGCATTTT. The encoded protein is CASSIEVDNQPQHF.